These T cell receptor beta chains were read from a single sample in a study of response to subunit inactivated influenza vaccine. TCRdb independently ran MiXCR on the RT-PCR reads; one entry per CDR3 protein. The top ten clones hold 6% to 9.5% of a sample with some 600,000 distinct CDR3 sequences, 12% to 15% of them seen once. Sequencing used PBMCs from blood, obtained around two weeks before vaccination. The receptors were sampled from a man between 50 and 59 years old who received an inactivated influenza vaccine. Both conserved end residues are part of each CDR3. A D gene is named only where the DNA matches it firmly. Size tells how often a clone was seen (once, few, many) or the class of an expanded clone, and some rows leave it out.

J gene,clone size,D gene,V gene,CDR3 DNA,CDR3 protein
TRBJ2-6,few,NA,TRBV15,TGTGCCACCAGCGCAAGCCGGGCCTCTGGGGCCAACGTCCTGACTTTC,CATSASRASGANVLTF
TRBJ2-2,few,NA,TRBV6-1,TGTGCCAGCAGCGAACGGAGGGGGACCGGGGAGCTGTTTTTT,CASSERRGTGELFF
TRBJ1-5,many,NA,TRBV7-9,TGTGCCAGCAGCTTAGATTCTCAGCCCCAGCATTTT,CASSLDSQPQHF
TRBJ2-2,NA,TRBD1,TRBV27,TGTGCCAGCAGTCCGGGACAGGGGATTCCGGGGGAGCTGTTTTTT,CASSPGQGIPGELFF
TRBJ1-5,NA,NA,TRBV6-2/TRBV6-3,TGTGCCAGCAGTTACTCGGGGACTGAAAATCAGCCCCAGCATTTT,CASSYSGTENQPQHF
TRBJ2-7,NA,TRBD1,TRBV10-3,TGTGCCGCAGGGACAGGGGGCTTCGACGAGCAGTACTTC,CAAGTGGFDEQYF
TRBJ2-6,NA,NA,TRBV4-2,TGTGCCAGCAGCCAAGGGGTTCCTCTAGATCTCCTTGAACCCTCTGGGGCCAACGTCCTGACTTTC,CASSQGVPLDLLEPSGANVLTF
TRBJ1-5,few,NA,TRBV13,TGTGCCAGCAGCTTAGGCCGGGGGTATAATCAGCCCCAGCATTTT,CASSLGRGYNQPQHF
TRBJ1-5,many,NA,TRBV3-1,TGTGCCAGCAGGGATTCAGGAAGCAATCAGCCCCAGCATTTT,CASRDSGSNQPQHF
TRBJ1-1,many,NA,TRBV3-1,TGTGCCAGCAGCCTGACAGACATGAACACTGAAGCTTTCTTT,CASSLTDMNTEAFF
TRBJ2-5,NA,NA,TRBV6-5,TGTGCCAGCAGTTACTCAGTAGGGTTTGAGACCCAGTACTTC,CASSYSVGFETQYF
TRBJ1-1,NA,NA,TRBV7-9,TGTGCCAGCAGCTTAGAGGCAGGGGCCGGTGAAGCTTTCTTT,CASSLEAGAGEAFF
TRBJ2-3,NA,NA,TRBV10-3,TGTGCCATCTCGGGCAGGGTGGGGACAGATACGCAGTATTTT,CAISGRVGTDTQYF
TRBJ2-1,NA,TRBD2,TRBV2,TGTGCCAGCAAACCAAGACTAGCGGGACTCTCCTACAATGAGCAGTTCTTC,CASKPRLAGLSYNEQFF
TRBJ2-1,few,NA,TRBV12-3/TRBV12-4,TGTGCCAGCACCCTCGGGGGTGAGCAGTTCTTC,CASTLGGEQFF
TRBJ2-7,NA,NA,TRBV5-1,TGCGCCAGCAGCAACGGGGGGCGCAGGTACGAGCAGTACTTC,CASSNGGRRYEQYF
TRBJ2-7,many,NA,TRBV3-1,TGTGCCAGCAGCCAGTTTTTTGGGGGCTACGAGCAGTACTTC,CASSQFFGGYEQYF
TRBJ2-2,few,NA,TRBV7-8,TGTGCCAGCAGCTCCTCAGGGGTCGGCGGGGAGCTGTTTTTT,CASSSSGVGGELFF
TRBJ1-1,NA,TRBD1,TRBV12-3/TRBV12-4,TGTGCCAGCAGTATAAGGACAGGGGGCACTGAAGCTTTCTTT,CASSIRTGGTEAFF
TRBJ1-1,NA,NA,TRBV28,TGTGCCAGCAGTTTAGGGGGGTGGACTGAAGCTTTCTTT,CASSLGGWTEAFF
TRBJ1-5,few,TRBD1,TRBV7-9,TGTGCCAGCAGCTTATCTCCTTCCGGGACAGGGGGACAGCCCCAGCATTTT,CASSLSPSGTGGQPQHF
TRBJ1-2,few,NA,TRBV24-1,TGTGCCACCAGTGATTCTACGAGGGACTATGGCTACACCTTC,CATSDSTRDYGYTF
TRBJ2-2,NA,TRBD2,TRBV5-1,TGCGCCAGCAGCTGGACTAGCGGGGACACCGGGGAGCTGTTTTTT,CASSWTSGDTGELFF
TRBJ2-1,NA,TRBD1,TRBV5-1,TGCGCCACCGCCAAGGGGGGGACAGGGGTAAATGAGCAGTTCTTC,CATAKGGTGVNEQFF
TRBJ2-5,NA,NA,TRBV12-3/TRBV12-4,TGTGCCAGCACAGACGGGTGGGGGCAAGAGACCCAGTACTTC,CASTDGWGQETQYF
TRBJ1-6,many,TRBD1,TRBV7-8,TGTGCCAGCAGCTTAGTCGTTGCAACAGGGGTTAATTCACCCCTCCACTTT,CASSLVVATGVNSPLHF
TRBJ1-5,few,TRBD1,TRBV12-3/TRBV12-4,TGTGCCAGCAGTTTCGTACAGGGGTGGTATAGCAATCAGCCCCAGCATTTT,CASSFVQGWYSNQPQHF
TRBJ1-1,few,NA,TRBV7-9,TGTGCCAGCAGCTCCCTGCCGAAGAACACTGAAGCTTTCTTT,CASSSLPKNTEAFF
TRBJ2-5,few,TRBD1,TRBV5-1,TGCGCCAGCAGCTTTGAGGGGGCCGGGGAGACCCAGTACTTC,CASSFEGAGETQYF
TRBJ2-1,few,TRBD1,TRBV15,TGTGCCACCAGCAAACGACAGGGATCCTACAATGAGCAGTTCTTC,CATSKRQGSYNEQFF
TRBJ1-4,NA,NA,TRBV5-1,TGCGCCAGCAGCTTATCAGGGGCGACAACTAATGAAAAACTGTTTTTT,CASSLSGATTNEKLFF
TRBJ2-5,NA,NA,TRBV5-1,TGCGCCAGCAACCCCGGCCAAGAGACCCAGTACTTC,CASNPGQETQYF
TRBJ1-6,few,TRBD1,TRBV5-1,TGCGCCAGCAGCTTGAATTTAAGGGTACAGGGGTATAATTCACCCCTCCACTTT,CASSLNLRVQGYNSPLHF
TRBJ2-4,NA,NA,TRBV12-3/TRBV12-4,TGTGCCAGCAGTTTTGGTGGGGGTGGGAACATTCAGTACTTC,CASSFGGGGNIQYF
TRBJ2-1,NA,TRBD1,TRBV4-3,TGCGCCAGCAGCCTTATCCCCGGCAGGGGGCTATACAATGAGCAGTTCTTC,CASSLIPGRGLYNEQFF
TRBJ1-1,once,NA,TRBV9,TGTGCCAGCAGCGTAGTTGTAGGGGCAGGGATGAACACTGAAGCTTTCTTT,CASSVVVGAGMNTEAFF
TRBJ2-4,many,TRBD1,TRBV7-2,TGTGCCAGCAGCTTACCGACAGGGGCCAAAAACATTCAGTACTTC,CASSLPTGAKNIQYF
TRBJ2-6,NA,NA,TRBV20-1,TGCAGTGCTAGAGGCCCGACAGGCTCTGGGGCCAACGTCCTGACTTTC,CSARGPTGSGANVLTF
TRBJ2-7,many,NA,TRBV5-1,TGCGCCAGCAGCTCGAGGACAGATGCCTACGAGCAGTACTTC,CASSSRTDAYEQYF
TRBJ1-5,NA,NA,TRBV28,TGTGCCAGCAGTTCAGACAGGAACGATTATAGCAATCAGCCCCAGCATTTT,CASSSDRNDYSNQPQHF
TRBJ2-7,few,NA,TRBV12-3/TRBV12-4,TGTGCCAGCAGTCTCACCGGGACCGTTAGCGAGCAGTACTTC,CASSLTGTVSEQYF
TRBJ2-5,NA,TRBD1,TRBV9,TGTGCCAGCAGCGTATTTGAGGGGGCCAGGGAGACCCAGTACTTC,CASSVFEGARETQYF
TRBJ2-7,NA,NA,TRBV5-1,TGCGCCAGCAGCTTGACAGGAGCTTCCTACGAGCAGTACTTC,CASSLTGASYEQYF
TRBJ1-2,NA,NA,TRBV6-1,TGTGCCAGCAGTAGCCGGGAGGGGGGCTATGGCTACACCTTC,CASSSREGGYGYTF
TRBJ2-1,NA,NA,TRBV18,TGTGCCAGCTCACCGTTAGGGGGTCCCTACAATGAGCAGTTCTTC,CASSPLGGPYNEQFF
TRBJ2-3,many,NA,TRBV6-2/TRBV6-3,TGTGCCAGCAGTTACGCCCAATCGACCTCAGGCACGCAGTATTTT,CASSYAQSTSGTQYF
TRBJ2-2,few,NA,TRBV3-1,TGTGCCAGCAGCCAAGACTGGGCAGTCGCACCTTTTATCTATAACACCGGGGAGCTGTTTTTT,CASSQDWAVAPFIYNTGELFF
TRBJ2-3,NA,NA,TRBV5-6,TGTGCCAGCAGCCCGGAGAGCGGGAGCACAGATACGCAGTATTTT,CASSPESGSTDTQYF
TRBJ1-1,many,TRBD1,TRBV6-2/TRBV6-3,TGTGCCACAGGGGGAGGGTCGCGGAGAGCTTTCTTT,CATGGGSRRAFF
TRBJ1-3,once,NA,TRBV7-2,TGTGCCAGCAGCTTAGATCCGGGTTCTGGAAACACCATATATTTT,CASSLDPGSGNTIYF
TRBJ1-1,many,NA,TRBV20-1,TGCAGTGCCATACCCGTGGGGACTGAAGCTTTCTTT,CSAIPVGTEAFF